This is a list of T cell receptor beta chains from one sample in a study of vaccination effects on CD4 cells after COVID-19. Repertoires were generated with immunoSEQ multiplex PCR, while TCRdb's copy carries only in-frame clones and drops some. The sample yields about 26,000 clones, approximately 80% seen once. These receptors' antigens are unknown. The material sequenced was CD4+ T cells from PBMCs cultured with HCoV-NL63 spike peptides, taken before COVID-19 vaccination. These receptors came from a human donor who had a prior SARS-CoV-2 infection. Each CDR3 is given without its conserved first and last residue. The order of the fields is V gene, J gene, CDR3 protein.

v_gene: TRBV18
j_gene: TRBJ2-3
CDR3aa: ASSPLTSGSSDTQY

v_gene: TRBV5-3
j_gene: TRBJ2-1
CDR3aa: ARSKTGTSGSLSSYNEQF

v_gene: TRBV19
j_gene: TRBJ1-2
CDR3aa: ASSRTDYYGYT

v_gene: TRBV15
j_gene: TRBJ1-2
CDR3aa: ATSRDWPGLGYGYT

v_gene: TRBV4-2
j_gene: TRBJ2-3
CDR3aa: ASSQELAGGQDTQY

v_gene: TRBV9
j_gene: TRBJ2-3
CDR3aa: ASSVQRSSTDTQY

v_gene: TRBV9
j_gene: TRBJ2-1
CDR3aa: ASSVEERNEQF

v_gene: TRBV5-6
j_gene: TRBJ1-3
CDR3aa: ASSSPQRPGNTIY

v_gene: TRBV5-4
j_gene: TRBJ2-7
CDR3aa: ASSSNSYEQY

v_gene: TRBV2
j_gene: TRBJ1-1
CDR3aa: ASRPDTEAF

v_gene: TRBV10-3
j_gene: TRBJ2-5
CDR3aa: AISESTGQGNQETQY

v_gene: TRBV5-6
j_gene: TRBJ1-2
CDR3aa: ASSPTDGRGGGYT

v_gene: TRBV6-5
j_gene: TRBJ2-5
CDR3aa: ASSYSGQETQY

v_gene: TRBV12-3/TRBV12-4
j_gene: TRBJ1-1
CDR3aa: ASSLNGGTEAF

v_gene: TRBV5-1
j_gene: TRBJ2-2
CDR3aa: ASSLGPSGANTGELF

v_gene: TRBV19
j_gene: TRBJ2-7
CDR3aa: ASSGTITYEQY

v_gene: TRBV9
j_gene: TRBJ2-1
CDR3aa: ASSVAPFHNNEQF

v_gene: TRBV9
j_gene: TRBJ2-5
CDR3aa: ASSVAGGRTQETQY

v_gene: TRBV18
j_gene: TRBJ2-3
CDR3aa: ASSPKDRVETDTQY

v_gene: TRBV19
j_gene: TRBJ2-3
CDR3aa: ASSIDAESTDTQY

v_gene: TRBV13
j_gene: TRBJ2-1
CDR3aa: ASSFSGTSPNEQF

v_gene: TRBV19
j_gene: TRBJ1-3
CDR3aa: ASSIQGIQGNTIY

v_gene: TRBV7-3
j_gene: TRBJ2-2
CDR3aa: ASSLNPGAGGELF

v_gene: TRBV4-2
j_gene: TRBJ2-5
CDR3aa: ASSHINPPQTQY

v_gene: TRBV6-1
j_gene: TRBJ1-4
CDR3aa: ASSVAAIPTNEKLF

v_gene: TRBV27
j_gene: TRBJ2-1
CDR3aa: ASSFYGTGLLNEQF

v_gene: TRBV9
j_gene: TRBJ1-1
CDR3aa: ASSTHRDRVEAF

v_gene: TRBV6-6
j_gene: TRBJ1-1
CDR3aa: ASSPDRGTEAF

v_gene: TRBV2
j_gene: TRBJ2-3
CDR3aa: ASGVAGGLYTQY

v_gene: TRBV5-5
j_gene: TRBJ1-6
CDR3aa: ASSSMGQGISPLH

v_gene: TRBV18
j_gene: TRBJ2-3
CDR3aa: ASSPNPSDTQY

v_gene: TRBV27
j_gene: TRBJ2-7
CDR3aa: ASSLVAGWNEQY

v_gene: TRBV18
j_gene: TRBJ2-5
CDR3aa: ASSPGRGQETQY

v_gene: TRBV18
j_gene: TRBJ1-1
CDR3aa: ASSPNGLNTEAF

v_gene: TRBV9
j_gene: TRBJ2-5
CDR3aa: ASSGGDSPGTQY

v_gene: TRBV7-9
j_gene: TRBJ1-4
CDR3aa: ASSLSGLDEKLF

v_gene: TRBV6-5
j_gene: TRBJ1-2
CDR3aa: ASRTGTGVYGYT

v_gene: TRBV25-1
j_gene: TRBJ2-2
CDR3aa: ASSEYSTGANTGELF

v_gene: TRBV7-3
j_gene: TRBJ2-3
CDR3aa: ASSASRGDTDTQY

v_gene: TRBV7-2
j_gene: TRBJ1-2
CDR3aa: ASSLRHLANYGYT

v_gene: TRBV5-4
j_gene: TRBJ2-4
CDR3aa: ASSFFGGSAKNIQY

v_gene: TRBV5-1
j_gene: TRBJ2-2
CDR3aa: ASSQGQGAAGELF

v_gene: TRBV7-3
j_gene: TRBJ2-3
CDR3aa: ASSQLAGKDTQY

v_gene: TRBV19
j_gene: TRBJ2-5
CDR3aa: ASTPSGRESPRGTQY

v_gene: TRBV4-1
j_gene: TRBJ1-5
CDR3aa: ASSQDRGDQPQH

v_gene: TRBV13
j_gene: TRBJ2-3
CDR3aa: ASSVSGGATDTQY

v_gene: TRBV19
j_gene: TRBJ2-1
CDR3aa: ASSIGGRTIEQF

v_gene: TRBV18
j_gene: TRBJ2-7
CDR3aa: ASSPQSSYEQY

v_gene: TRBV9
j_gene: TRBJ2-2
CDR3aa: ASSVGLAGGMFQITNTGELF

v_gene: TRBV6-9
j_gene: TRBJ2-7
CDR3aa: ASRPRGGWGYEQY

v_gene: TRBV30
j_gene: TRBJ2-7
CDR3aa: AWMPREGQKVGLSLYEQY

v_gene: TRBV19
j_gene: TRBJ2-1
CDR3aa: ASSIEDSYNEQF

v_gene: TRBV6-5
j_gene: TRBJ1-6
CDR3aa: ARLPGQRHSPLH

v_gene: TRBV6-1
j_gene: TRBJ1-2
CDR3aa: ASRSSGLYGYT

v_gene: TRBV19
j_gene: TRBJ2-1
CDR3aa: ASSPNSGTQF

v_gene: TRBV6-4
j_gene: TRBJ2-3
CDR3aa: ASSDGLLAGQSTDTQY

v_gene: TRBV4-3
j_gene: TRBJ1-2
CDR3aa: ASSRRDSSNYGYT